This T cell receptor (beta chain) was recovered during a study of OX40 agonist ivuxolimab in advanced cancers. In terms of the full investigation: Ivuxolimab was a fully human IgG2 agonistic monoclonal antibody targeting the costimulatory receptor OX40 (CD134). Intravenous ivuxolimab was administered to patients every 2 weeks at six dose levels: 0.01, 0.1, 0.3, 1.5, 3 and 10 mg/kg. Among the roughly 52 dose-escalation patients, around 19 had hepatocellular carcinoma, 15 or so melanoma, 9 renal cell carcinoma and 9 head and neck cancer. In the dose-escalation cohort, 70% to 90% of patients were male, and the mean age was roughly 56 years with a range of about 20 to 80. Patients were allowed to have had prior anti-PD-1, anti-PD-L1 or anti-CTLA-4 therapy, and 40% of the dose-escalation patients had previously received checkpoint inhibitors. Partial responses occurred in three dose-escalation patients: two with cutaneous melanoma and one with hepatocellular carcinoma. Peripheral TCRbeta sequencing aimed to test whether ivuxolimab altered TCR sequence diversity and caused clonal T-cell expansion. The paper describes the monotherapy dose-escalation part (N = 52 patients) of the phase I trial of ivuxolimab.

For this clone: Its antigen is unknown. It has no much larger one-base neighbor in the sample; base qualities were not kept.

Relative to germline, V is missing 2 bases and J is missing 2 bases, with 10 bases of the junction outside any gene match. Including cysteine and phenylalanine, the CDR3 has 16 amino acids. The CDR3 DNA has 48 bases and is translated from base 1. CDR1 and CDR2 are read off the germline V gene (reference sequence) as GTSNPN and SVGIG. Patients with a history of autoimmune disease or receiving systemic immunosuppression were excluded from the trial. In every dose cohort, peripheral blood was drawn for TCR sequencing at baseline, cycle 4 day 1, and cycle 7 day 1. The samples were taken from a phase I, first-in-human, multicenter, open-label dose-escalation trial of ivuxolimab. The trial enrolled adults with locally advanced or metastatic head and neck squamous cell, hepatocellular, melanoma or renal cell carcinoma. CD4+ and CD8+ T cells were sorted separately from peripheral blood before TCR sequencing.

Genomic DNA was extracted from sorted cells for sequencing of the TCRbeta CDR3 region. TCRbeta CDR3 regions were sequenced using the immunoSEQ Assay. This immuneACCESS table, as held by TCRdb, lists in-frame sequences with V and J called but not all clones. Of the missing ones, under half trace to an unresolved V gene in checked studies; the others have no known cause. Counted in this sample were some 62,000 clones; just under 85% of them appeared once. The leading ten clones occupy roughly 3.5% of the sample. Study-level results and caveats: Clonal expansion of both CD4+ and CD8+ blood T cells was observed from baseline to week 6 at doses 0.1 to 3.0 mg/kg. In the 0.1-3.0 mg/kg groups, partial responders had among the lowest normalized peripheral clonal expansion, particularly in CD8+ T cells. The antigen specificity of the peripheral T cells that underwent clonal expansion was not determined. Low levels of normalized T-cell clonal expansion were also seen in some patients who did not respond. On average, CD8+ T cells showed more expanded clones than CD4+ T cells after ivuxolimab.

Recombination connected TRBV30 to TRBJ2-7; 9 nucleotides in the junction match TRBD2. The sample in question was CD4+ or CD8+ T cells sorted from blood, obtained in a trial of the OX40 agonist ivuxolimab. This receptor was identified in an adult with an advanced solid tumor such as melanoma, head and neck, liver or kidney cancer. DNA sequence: TGTGCCTGGAGTACCAGACTAGCGGCCCCCCCCTACGAGCAGTACTTC. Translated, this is CAWSTRLAAPPYEQYF.